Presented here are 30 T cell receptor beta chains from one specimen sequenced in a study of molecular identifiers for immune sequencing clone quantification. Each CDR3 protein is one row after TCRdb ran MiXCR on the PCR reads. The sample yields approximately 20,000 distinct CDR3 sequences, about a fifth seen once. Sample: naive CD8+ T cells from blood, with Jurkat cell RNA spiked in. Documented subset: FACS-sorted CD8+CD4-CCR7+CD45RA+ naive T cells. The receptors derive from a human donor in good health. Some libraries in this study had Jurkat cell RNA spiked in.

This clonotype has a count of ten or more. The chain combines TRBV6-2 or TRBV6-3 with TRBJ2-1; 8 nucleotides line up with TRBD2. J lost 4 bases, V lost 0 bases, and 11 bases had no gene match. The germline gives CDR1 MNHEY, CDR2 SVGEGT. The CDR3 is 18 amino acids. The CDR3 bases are TGTGCCAGCAGTTACTCGATGAATCCGGGACTAGGATACAATGAGCAGTTCTTC. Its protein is CASSYSMNPGLGYNEQFF.

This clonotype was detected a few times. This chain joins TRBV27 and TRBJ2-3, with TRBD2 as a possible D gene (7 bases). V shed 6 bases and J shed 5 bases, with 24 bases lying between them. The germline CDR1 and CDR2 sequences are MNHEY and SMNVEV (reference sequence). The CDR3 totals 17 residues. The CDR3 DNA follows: TGTGCCAGCAGGCCAAGGGGGGGGGACTATCTCCGAGATACGCAGTATTTT. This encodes CASRPRGGDYLRDTQYF.

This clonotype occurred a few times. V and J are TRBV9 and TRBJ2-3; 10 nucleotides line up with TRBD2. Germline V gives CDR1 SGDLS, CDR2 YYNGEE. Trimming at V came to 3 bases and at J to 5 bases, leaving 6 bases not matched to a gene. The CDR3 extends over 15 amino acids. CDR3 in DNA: TGTGCCAGCAGCGCTAGCGGGAGTGGGGTAGATACGCAGTATTTT. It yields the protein CASSASGSGVDTQYF.

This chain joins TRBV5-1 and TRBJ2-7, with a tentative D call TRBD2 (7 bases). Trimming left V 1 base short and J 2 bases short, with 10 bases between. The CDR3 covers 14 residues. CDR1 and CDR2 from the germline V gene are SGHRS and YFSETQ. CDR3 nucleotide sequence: TGCGCCAGCAGCTTGTGGGGGGGCCCCTACGAGCAGTACTTC. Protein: CASSLWGGPYEQYF.

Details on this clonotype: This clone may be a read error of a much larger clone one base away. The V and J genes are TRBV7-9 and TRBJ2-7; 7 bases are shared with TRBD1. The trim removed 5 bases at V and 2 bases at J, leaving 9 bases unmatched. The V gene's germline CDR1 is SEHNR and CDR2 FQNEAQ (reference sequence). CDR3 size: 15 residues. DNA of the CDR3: TGTGCCAGCAGCCAACATATAACAGGGGCCTACGAGCAGTACTTC. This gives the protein CASSQHITGAYEQYF.

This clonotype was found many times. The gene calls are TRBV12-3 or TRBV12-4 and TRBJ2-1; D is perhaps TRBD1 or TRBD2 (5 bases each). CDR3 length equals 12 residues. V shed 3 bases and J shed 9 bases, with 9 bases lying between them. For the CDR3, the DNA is TGTGCCAGCAGTTTGGGGACGATTGAGCAGTTCTTC. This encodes CASSLGTIEQFF.

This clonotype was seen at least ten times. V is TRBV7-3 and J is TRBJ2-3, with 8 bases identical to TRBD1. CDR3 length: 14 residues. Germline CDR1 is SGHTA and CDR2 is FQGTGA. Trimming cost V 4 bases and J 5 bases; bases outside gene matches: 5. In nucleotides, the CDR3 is TGTGCCAGCAGCTGGGCAGGGGGCGAAGATACGCAGTATTTT. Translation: CASSWAGGEDTQYF. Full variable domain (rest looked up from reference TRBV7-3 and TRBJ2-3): GAGVSQTPSNKVTEKGKYVELRCDPISGHTALYWYRQSLGQGPEFLIYFQGTGAADDSGLPNDRFFAVRPEGSVSTLKIQRTERGDSAVYLCASSWAGGEDTQYFGPGTRLTVL.

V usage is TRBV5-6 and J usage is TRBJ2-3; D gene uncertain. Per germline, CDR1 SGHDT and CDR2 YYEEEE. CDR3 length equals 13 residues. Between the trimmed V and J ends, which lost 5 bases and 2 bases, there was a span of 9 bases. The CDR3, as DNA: TGTGCCAGCAGTTCGGCCCTCACAGATACGCAGTATTTT. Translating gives CASSSALTDTQYF.

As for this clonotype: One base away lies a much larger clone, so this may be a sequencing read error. The CDR3 nucleotides read TGTGCCGGCACCCCAAATTCACCCCTCCACTTT. Translating it yields CAGTPNSPLHF. This chain joins TRBV7-9 and TRBJ1-6; D unclear. V was cut by 11 bases and J by 7 bases, with 9 bases left in between. The germline V gene has CDR1 SEHNR and CDR2 FQNEAQ (reference sequence). The CDR3 length is 11 residues.

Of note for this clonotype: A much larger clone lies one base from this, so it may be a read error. The CDR3 loop is CASSSASFVQFF. CDR3 DNA sequence: TGTGCCAGCAGTTCAGCGAGTTTCGTGCAGTTCTTC. The chain recombines TRBV12-3 or TRBV12-4 with TRBJ2-1; no clear D. This CDR3 spans 12 amino acids. The V gene lost 4 bases and the J gene lost 12 bases, with 13 bases spanning the gap.

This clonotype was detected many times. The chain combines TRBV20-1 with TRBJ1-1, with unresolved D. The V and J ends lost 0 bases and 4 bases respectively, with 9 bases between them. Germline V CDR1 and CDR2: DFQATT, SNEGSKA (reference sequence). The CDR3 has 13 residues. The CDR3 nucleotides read TGCAGTGCTAGAGATGTCAGTTCCACTGAAGCTTTCTTT. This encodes CSARDVSSTEAFF.

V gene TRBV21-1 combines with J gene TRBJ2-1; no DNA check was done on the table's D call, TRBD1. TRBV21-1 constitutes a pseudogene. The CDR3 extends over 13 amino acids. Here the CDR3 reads CASSSKDSNEQFF. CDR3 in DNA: TGTGCCAGCAGCTCGAAGGACAGCAATGAGCAGTTCTTC.

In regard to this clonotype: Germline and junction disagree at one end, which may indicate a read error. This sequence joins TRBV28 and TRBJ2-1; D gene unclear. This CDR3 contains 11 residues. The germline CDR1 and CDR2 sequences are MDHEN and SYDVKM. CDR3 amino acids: CAGSFGNEQFF. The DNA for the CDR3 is TGTGCCGGCAGTTTCGGCAATGAGCAGTTCTTC.

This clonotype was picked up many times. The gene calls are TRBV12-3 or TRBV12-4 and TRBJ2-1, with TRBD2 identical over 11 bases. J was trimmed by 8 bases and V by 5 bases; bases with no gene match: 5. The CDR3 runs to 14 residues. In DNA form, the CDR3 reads TGTGCCAGCAGTCATGGACTAGCGGGTCATGAGCAGTTCTTC. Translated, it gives CASSHGLAGHEQFF.

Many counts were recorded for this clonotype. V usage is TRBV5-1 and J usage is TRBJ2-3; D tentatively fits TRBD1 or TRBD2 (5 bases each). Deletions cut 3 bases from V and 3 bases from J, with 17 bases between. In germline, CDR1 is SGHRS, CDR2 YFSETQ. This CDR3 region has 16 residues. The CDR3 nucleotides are TGCGCCAGCAGCTCGAGGGCCAGGGAGAAAACAGATACGCAGTATTTT. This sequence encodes CASSSRAREKTDTQYF.

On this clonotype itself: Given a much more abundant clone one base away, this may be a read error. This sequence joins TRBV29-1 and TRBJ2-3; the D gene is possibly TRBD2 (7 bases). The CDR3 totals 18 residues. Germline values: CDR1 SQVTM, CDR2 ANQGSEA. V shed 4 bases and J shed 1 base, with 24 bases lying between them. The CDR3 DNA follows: TGCAGCGTTGTGGGGGGGGCTGGCGGGAGTCTTGGCACAGATACGCAGTATTTT. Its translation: CSVVGGAGGSLGTDTQYF.

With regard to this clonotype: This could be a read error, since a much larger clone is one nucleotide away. In DNA form, the CDR3 reads TGCGCCAGCAGCCAAAGGGACCAGACCCAGGAGAATAAGCAGTTCTTC. Protein product: CASSQRDQTQENKQFF. The chain carries TRBV4-3 and TRBJ2-1; D might be TRBD1 or TRBD2, each matching 5 bases. V gave up 2 bases and J gave up 11 bases, with 22 bases separating them. There are 16 residues in the CDR3. Germline assignment: CDR1 LGHNA and CDR2 YSLEER.

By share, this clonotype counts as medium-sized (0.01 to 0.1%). Here the CDR3 DNA reads TGTGCCAGCAGCTTAGACGGACAGCCAAACACTGAAGCTTTCTTT. As protein: CASSLDGQPNTEAFF. The chain employs TRBV7-3 and TRBJ1-1, with D maybe TRBD1 (6 bases). Germline CDR1 is SGHTA and CDR2 is FQGTGA. Trimming took off 2 bases at V and 2 bases at J, with 12 bases between the two ends. The CDR3 spans 15 residues.

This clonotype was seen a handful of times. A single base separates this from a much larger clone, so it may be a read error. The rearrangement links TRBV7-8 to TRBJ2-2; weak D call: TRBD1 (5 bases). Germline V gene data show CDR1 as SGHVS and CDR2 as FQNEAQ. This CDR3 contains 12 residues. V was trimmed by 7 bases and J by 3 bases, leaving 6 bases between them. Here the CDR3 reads CASIGDTGELFF. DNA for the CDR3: TGTGCCAGCATAGGGGACACCGGGGAGCTGTTTTTT.

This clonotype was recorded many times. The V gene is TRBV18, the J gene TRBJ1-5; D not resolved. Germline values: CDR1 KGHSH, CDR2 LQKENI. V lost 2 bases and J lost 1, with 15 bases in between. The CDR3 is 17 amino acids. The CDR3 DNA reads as TGTGCCAGCTCACCAAGGAACAGAGATAAGAGCAATCAGCCCCAGCATTTT. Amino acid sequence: CASSPRNRDKSNQPQHF.

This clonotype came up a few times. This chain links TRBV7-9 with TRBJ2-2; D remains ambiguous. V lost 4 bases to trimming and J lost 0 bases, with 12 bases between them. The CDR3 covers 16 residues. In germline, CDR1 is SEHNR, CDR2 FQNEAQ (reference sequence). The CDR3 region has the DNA TGTGCCAGCAGCTCAGGCAGTCAATCGAACACCGGGGAGCTGTTTTTT. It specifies CASSSGSQSNTGELFF.

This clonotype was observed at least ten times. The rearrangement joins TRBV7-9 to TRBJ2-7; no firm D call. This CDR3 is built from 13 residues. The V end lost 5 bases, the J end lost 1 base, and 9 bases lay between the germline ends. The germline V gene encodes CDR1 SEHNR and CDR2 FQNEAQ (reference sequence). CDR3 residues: CASSAAVSYEQYF. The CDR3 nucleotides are TGTGCCAGCAGCGCGGCAGTATCCTACGAGCAGTACTTC.

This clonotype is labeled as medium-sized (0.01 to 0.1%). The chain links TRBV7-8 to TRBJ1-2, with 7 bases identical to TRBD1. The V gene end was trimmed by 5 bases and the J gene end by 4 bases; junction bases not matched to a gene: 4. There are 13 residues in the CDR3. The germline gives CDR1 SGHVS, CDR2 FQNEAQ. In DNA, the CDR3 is TGTGCCAGCAGCACAGGGGCGGCCTATGGCTACACCTTC. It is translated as CASSTGAAYGYTF.

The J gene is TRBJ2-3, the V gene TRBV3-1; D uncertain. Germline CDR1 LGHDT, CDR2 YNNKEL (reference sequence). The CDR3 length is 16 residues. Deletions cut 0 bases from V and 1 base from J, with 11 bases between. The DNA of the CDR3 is TGTGCCAGCAGCCAAGACAAGGAAGTGGGCACAGATACGCAGTATTTT. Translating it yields CASSQDKEVGTDTQYF.

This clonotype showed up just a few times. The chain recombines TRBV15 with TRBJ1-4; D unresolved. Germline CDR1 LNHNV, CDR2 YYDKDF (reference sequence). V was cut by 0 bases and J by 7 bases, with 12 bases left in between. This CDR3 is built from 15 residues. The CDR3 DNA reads TGTGCCACCAGCAGAGATCGTGGGCCTTTTGAAAAACTGTTTTTT. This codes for CATSRDRGPFEKLFF.

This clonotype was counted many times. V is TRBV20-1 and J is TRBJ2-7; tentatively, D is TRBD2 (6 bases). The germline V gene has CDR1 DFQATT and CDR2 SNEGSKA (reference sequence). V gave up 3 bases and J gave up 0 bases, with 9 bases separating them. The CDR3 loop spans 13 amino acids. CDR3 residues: CSASREHSYEQYF. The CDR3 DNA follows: TGCAGTGCTAGTCGGGAGCACTCCTACGAGCAGTACTTC.

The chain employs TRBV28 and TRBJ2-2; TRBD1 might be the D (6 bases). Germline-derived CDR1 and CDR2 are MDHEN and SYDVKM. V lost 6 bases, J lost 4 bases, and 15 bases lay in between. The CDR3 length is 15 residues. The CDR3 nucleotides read TGTGCCAGCAGCCCGACCCCAGGGGTCACCGGGGAGCTGTTTTTT. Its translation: CASSPTPGVTGELFF.

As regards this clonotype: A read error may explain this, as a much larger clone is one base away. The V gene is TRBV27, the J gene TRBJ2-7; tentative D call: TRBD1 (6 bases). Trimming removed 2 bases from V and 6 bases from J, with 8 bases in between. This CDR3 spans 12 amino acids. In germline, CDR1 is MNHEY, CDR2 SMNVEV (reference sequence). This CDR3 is CASSLTGTEQYF. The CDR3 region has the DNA TGTGCCAGCAGTTTAACAGGGACCGAGCAGTACTTC.

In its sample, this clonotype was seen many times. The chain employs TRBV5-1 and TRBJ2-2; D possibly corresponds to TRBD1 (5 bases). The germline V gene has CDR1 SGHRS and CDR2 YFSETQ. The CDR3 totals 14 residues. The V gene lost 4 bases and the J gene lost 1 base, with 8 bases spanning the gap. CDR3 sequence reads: CASSAGQNTGELFF. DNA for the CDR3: TGCGCCAGCAGCGCCGGACAGAACACCGGGGAGCTGTTTTTT. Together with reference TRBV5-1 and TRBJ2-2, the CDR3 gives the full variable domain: KAGVTQTPRYLIKTRGQQVTLSCSPISGHRSVSWYQQTPGQGLQFLFEYFSETQRNKGNFPGRFSGRQFSNSRSEMNVSTLELGDSALYLCASSAGQNTGELFFGEGSRLTVL.

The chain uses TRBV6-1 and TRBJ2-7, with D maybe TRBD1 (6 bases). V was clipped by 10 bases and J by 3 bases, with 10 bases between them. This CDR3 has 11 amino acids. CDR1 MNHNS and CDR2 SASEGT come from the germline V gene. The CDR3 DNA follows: TGTGCCATCTTCAGGGGCTACGAGCAGTACTTC. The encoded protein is CAIFRGYEQYF.